This TCR beta chain was observed in a study of cytotoxic CD8 clonotypes in ibrutinib-treated CLL. Study-level background: On average, each sample had a few hundred thousand productive templates and roughly 95,000 productive rearrangements. Study-level findings and limits: Public clonotypes, rarely seen, contracted or held steady on treatment. Sustained-remission patients were sampled at one set of times and progressing patients at different ones.

CDR3 length: 13 residues. J was trimmed by 11 bases and V by 7 bases; bases with no gene match: 8. Germline CDR1 is SNHLY and CDR2 is FYNNEI. In regard to this clone: Its antigen is as yet unknown.

Sequencing was designed to attain a depth spanning 1 in 200,000 to 1 in 1 million T cells. Some clones are missing from TCRdb's copy, which holds only in-frame ones; the method was immunoSEQ multiplex PCR. The sample records approximately 300,000 clones, 80% being singletons. The source was PBMCs, collected before ibrutinib treatment. The clonotype originates from a human donor with chronic lymphocytic leukemia. The chain recombines TRBV2 with TRBJ1-5, with 10 nucleotides matching TRBD1. The CDR3 DNA is TGTGCCAGCACTGCGGGACAGGGGAGAACCCAGCATTTT. Protein: CASTAGQGRTQHF. The full variable domain, rest sourced from reference TRBV2 and TRBJ1-5, is EPEVTQTPSHQVTQMGQEVILRCVPISNHLYFYWYRQILGQKVEFLVSFYNNEISEKSEIFDDQFSVERPDGSNFTLKIRSTKLEDSAMYFCASTAGQGRTQHFGDGTRLSIL.